This T cell receptor (beta chain) appears in the sequencing data of a study of identical twins. As to this clonotype: Its target is unknown.

The germline V gene has CDR1 MNHEY and CDR2 SMNVEV (reference sequence). Deletions cut 4 bases from V and 8 bases from J, with 20 bases between. The CDR3 runs to 15 residues. Study conclusions and caveats: A partial confounding effect on zero-insertion analyses could come from invariant MAIT and iNKT cells.

TCRdb re-analysed the 5' RACE reads in MiXCR, keeping a single row per CDR3 protein. The table records some 300,000 distinct CDR3 sequences, approximately 13% of them present only once. This sample was also put to use in a study of yellow fever vaccine responses in identical twins.

This sequence joins TRBV27 and TRBJ1-2, with a weak D call TRBD1 (6 bases). The clonotype comes from a woman younger than 30 in good health. Sequenced sample: CD8+ T cells sorted from blood. In DNA, the CDR3 is TGTGCCAGCAGTTCGACGGGGCAGGGGAGTGGAGGCTACACCTTC. It codes for CASSSTGQGSGGYTF.